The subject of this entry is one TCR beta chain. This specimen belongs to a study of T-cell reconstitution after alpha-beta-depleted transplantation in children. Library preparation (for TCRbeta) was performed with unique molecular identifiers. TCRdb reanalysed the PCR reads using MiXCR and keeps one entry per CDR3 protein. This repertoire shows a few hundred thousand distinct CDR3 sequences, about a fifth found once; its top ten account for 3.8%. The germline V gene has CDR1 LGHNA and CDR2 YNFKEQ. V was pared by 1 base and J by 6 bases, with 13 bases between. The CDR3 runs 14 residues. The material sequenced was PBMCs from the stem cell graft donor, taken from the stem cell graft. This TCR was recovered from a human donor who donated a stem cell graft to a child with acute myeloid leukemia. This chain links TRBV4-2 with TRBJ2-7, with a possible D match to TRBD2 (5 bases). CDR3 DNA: TGTGCCAGCAGCCAAGCCCGGGATGGATGCGAGCAGTACTTC. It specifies CASSQARDGCEQYF.